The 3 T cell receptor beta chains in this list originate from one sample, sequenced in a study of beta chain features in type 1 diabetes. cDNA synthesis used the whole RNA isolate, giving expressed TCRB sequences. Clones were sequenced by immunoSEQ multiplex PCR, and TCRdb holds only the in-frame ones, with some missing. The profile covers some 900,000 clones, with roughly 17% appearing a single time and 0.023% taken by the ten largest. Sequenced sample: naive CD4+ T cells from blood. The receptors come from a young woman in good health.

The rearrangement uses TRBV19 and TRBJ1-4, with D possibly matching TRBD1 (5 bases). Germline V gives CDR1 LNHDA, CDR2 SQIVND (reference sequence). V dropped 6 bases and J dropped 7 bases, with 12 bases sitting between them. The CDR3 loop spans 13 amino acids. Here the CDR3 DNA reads TGTGCCAGTAGGGGGCTTGGCAGTGAAAAACTGTTTTTT. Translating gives CASRGLGSEKLFF.

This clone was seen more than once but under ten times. CDR3 loop: CASSNPSDYGYTF. The CDR3 DNA is TGTGCCAGCAGTAACCCCAGCGACTATGGCTACACCTTC. The chain joins TRBV6-5 to TRBJ1-2; the D is unclear. Germline V gives CDR1 MNHEY, CDR2 SVGAGI. V lost 5 bases to trimming and J lost 3 bases, with 10 bases between them. The CDR3 totals 13 residues.

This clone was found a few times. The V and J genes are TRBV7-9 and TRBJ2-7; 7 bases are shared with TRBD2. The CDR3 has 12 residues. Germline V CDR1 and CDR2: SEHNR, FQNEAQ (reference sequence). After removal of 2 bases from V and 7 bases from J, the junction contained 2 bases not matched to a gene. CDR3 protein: CASSLWEGEQYF. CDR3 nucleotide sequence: TGTGCCAGCAGCTTATGGGAGGGAGAGCAGTACTTC.